This TCR beta chain was obtained from a study of regulatory T cells in long-lasting Graves disease. This clonotype has ten or more counts. A junction end diverges from the germline sequence, so it may reflect a read error. This CDR3 is built from 11 residues. Germline CDR1 LNHDA, CDR2 SQIVND (reference sequence). According to the study, TCR beta libraries were built with iRepertoire HTBI primers and CDR3-region Arm-PCR. MiXCR, applied by TCRdb to the multiplex PCR reads, yields one record per CDR3 protein. The sample holds hundreds of thousands of distinct CDR3 sequences; 18% are singletons and the top ten take less than 45%. The time point here: newly diagnosed GD, antithyroid drugs for less than 3 months. Researchers made the TCR library from RNA that was extracted from PBMCs.

This receptor was obtained from a female donor with Graves disease. Here the sequenced sample was peripheral blood mononuclear cells (PBMCs), taken at new diagnosis, from a patient treated with antithyroid drugs. The V call is TRBV19, the J call TRBJ2-3; 8 nucleotides agree with TRBD2. CDR3 amino acids: CERESTDTQYF. CDR3 in DNA: TGCGAGCGGGAGTCCACAGATACGCAGTATTTT.